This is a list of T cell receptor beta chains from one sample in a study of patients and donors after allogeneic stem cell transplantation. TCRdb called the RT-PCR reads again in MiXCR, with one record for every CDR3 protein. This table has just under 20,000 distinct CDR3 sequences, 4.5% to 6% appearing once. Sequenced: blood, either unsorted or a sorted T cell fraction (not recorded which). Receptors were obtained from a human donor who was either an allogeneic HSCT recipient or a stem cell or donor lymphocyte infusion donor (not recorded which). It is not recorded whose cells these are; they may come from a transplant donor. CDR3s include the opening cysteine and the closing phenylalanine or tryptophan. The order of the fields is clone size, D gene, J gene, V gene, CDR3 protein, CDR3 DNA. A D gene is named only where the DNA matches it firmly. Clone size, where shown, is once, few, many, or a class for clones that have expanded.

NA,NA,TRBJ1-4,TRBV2,CASSLEGLNEKLFF,TGTGCCAGCAGTCTGGAGGGACTTAATGAAAAACTGTTTTTT
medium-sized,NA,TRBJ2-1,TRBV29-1,CSVGRGTVYENEQFF,TGCAGCGTGGGCCGGGGGACAGTCTATGAGAATGAGCAGTTCTTC
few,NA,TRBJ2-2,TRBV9,CASSADPNTGELFF,TGTGCCAGCAGCGCGGACCCGAACACCGGGGAGCTGTTTTTT
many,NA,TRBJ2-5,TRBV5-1,CASSSGHIGGETQYF,TGCGCCAGCAGCTCGGGACACATTGGGGGGGAGACCCAGTACTTC
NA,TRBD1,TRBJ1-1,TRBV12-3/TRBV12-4,CASRSGGTEAFF,TGTGCCAGCAGGTCAGGGGGGACTGAAGCTTTCTTT
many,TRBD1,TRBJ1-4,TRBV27,CASRQQGTNEKLFF,TGTGCCAGCAGACAACAGGGGACTAATGAAAAACTGTTTTTT
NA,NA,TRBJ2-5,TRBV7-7,CASSPGKALVETQYF,TGTGCCAGCAGCCCGGGGAAAGCTCTGGTTGAGACCCAGTACTTC
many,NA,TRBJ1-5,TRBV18,CASSPDSRNQPQHF,TGTGCCAGCTCACCAGACAGCCGGAATCAGCCCCAGCATTTT
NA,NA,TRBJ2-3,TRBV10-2,CASSLGRGGTTDTQYF,TGCGCCAGCAGTTTAGGCAGGGGGGGAACCACAGATACGCAGTATTTT
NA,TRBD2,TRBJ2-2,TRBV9,CASSKTGTSSGELFF,TGTGCCAGCAGCAAGACCGGGACTAGTTCCGGGGAGCTGTTTTTT
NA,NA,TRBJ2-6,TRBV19,CASSRGFGGANVLTF,TGTGCCAGTAGTAGGGGTTTTGGTGGGGCCAACGTCCTGACTTTC
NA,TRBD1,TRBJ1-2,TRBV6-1,CASSEPQGEGYTF,TGTGCCAGCAGTGAACCCCAGGGGGAGGGCTACACCTTC
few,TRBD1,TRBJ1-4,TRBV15,CATSREVIRTGFNEKLFF,TGTGCCACCAGCAGAGAAGTAATTAGGACAGGCTTTAATGAAAAACTGTTTTTT
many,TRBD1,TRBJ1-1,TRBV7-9,CASSKRDSMNTEAFF,TGTGCCAGCAGCAAAAGGGACAGTATGAACACTGAAGCTTTCTTT
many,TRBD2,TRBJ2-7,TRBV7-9,CASSPGTSGRIKYF,TGTGCCAGCAGCCCGGGGACTAGCGGGAGAATTAAGTACTTC
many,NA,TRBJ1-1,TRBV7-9,CASSLTGGMNTEAFF,TGTGCCAGCAGCTTAACGGGGGGTATGAACACTGAAGCTTTCTTT
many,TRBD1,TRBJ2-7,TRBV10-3,CAISAWGQVLYEQYF,TGTGCCATCAGTGCGTGGGGACAGGTGCTCTACGAGCAGTACTTC
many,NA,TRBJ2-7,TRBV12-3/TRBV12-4,CASSLWAPYEQYF,TGTGCCAGCAGTTTATGGGCCCCCTACGAGCAGTACTTC
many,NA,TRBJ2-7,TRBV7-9,CATVPVREVYEQYF,TGTGCCACCGTGCCCGTTAGAGAGGTCTACGAGCAGTACTTC
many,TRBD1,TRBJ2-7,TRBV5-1,CASSGTGGPYEQYF,TGCGCCAGCAGCGGGACAGGGGGACCCTACGAGCAGTACTTC
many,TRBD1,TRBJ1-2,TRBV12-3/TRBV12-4,CASSPGQGAGDYGYTF,TGTGCCAGCAGTCCGGGACAGGGGGCGGGCGACTATGGCTACACCTTC
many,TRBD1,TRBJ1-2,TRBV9,CASSVAPGGASGYTF,TGTGCCAGCAGCGTAGCCCCAGGGGGCGCTAGTGGCTACACCTTC
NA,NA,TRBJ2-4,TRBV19,CASRTLGGKNIQYF,TGTGCCAGTAGGACCCTCGGGGGCAAAAACATTCAGTACTTC
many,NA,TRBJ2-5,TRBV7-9,CASSPSRALQETQYF,TGTGCCAGCAGCCCCTCGAGGGCTCTCCAAGAGACCCAGTACTTC